The 9 T cell receptor beta chains below were found in one sample sequenced in a study of tumor-infiltrating lymphocytes in primary liver carcinoma. Germline DNA was extracted alongside blood RNA, which was obtained from unsorted whole blood. A constant-region primer served to make TCR beta cDNA from approximately 490 ng total RNA. The TCR beta library was amplified through three nested multiplex PCR rounds in a modified ARM-PCR procedure. Rounds one and two of PCR, each of roughly 10 cycles, were primed with TRBV1-TRBV30 forward primers and a C-beta reverse primer. TCRdb re-called the multiplex PCR reads through MiXCR, storing one row per CDR3 protein. The sample lists about 310,000 distinct CDR3 sequences, around three fifths seen once, with about 17% in the top ten. Sequenced sample: peripheral blood. The receptors come from a young woman with primary liver carcinoma and hepatitis B virus infection.

This clonotype was recorded many times. The genes are TRBV10-3 and TRBJ2-5; weak D call: TRBD2 (5 bases). Germline-derived CDR1 and CDR2 are ENHRY and SYGVKD. There are 12 residues in the CDR3. The ends were cut back, 7 bases at V and 3 bases at J, with 9 bases in the middle. The CDR3 loop is CAIISREETQYF. The CDR3 bases are TGTGCCATCATTTCGCGGGAAGAGACCCAGTACTTC.

This clonotype was seen repeatedly, ten times or more. The chain combines TRBV6-2 or TRBV6-3 with TRBJ2-7, with D tentatively TRBD1 (6 bases). The CDR3 totals 13 residues. Germline CDR1 MNHEY, CDR2 SVGEGT. V lost 9 bases, J lost 0 bases, and 12 bases lay in between. CDR3 DNA: TGTGCCAGTAAAAGGGGGAGCTCCTACGAGCAGTACTTC. Its protein product is CASKRGSSYEQYF.

Worth noting for this clonotype: The CDR3 does not end in the conserved phenylalanine or tryptophan, so this is likely a read error. Because the CDR3's place on the DNA is in doubt, the DNA is left out and the CDR3 is given as listed by TCRdb. This chain links TRBV29-1 with TRBJ2-4; TRBD2 is the table's D call, not checked against the DNA. Germline V gene sequence: CDR1 SQVTM, CDR2 ANQGSEA. Both ends counted, the CDR3 spans 14 residues. This chain's CDR3 is CSVDGLAGGVSIQY.

This chain links TRBV5-5 with TRBJ1-1, with D perhaps matching TRBD1 (6 bases). V shed 0 bases and J shed 4 bases, with 16 bases lying between them. Per germline, CDR1 SGHKS and CDR2 YYEKEE (reference sequence). The CDR3 runs to 16 residues. In DNA, the CDR3 is TGTGCCAGCAGCTTGGCTGGCAGGGGAAGAGGCACTGAAGCTTTCTTT. It translates to CASSLAGRGRGTEAFF.

This clonotype was counted many times. This chain's CDR3 is CASSGVSHEQYF. In DNA form, the CDR3 reads TGCGCCAGCAGTGGAGTATCCCACGAGCAGTACTTC. This sequence joins TRBV10-1 and TRBJ2-7; D gene ambiguous. CDR3 length equals 12 residues. The germline V and J ends were trimmed by 4 bases and 5 bases, with 9 bases remaining between them. CDR1 and CDR2 (germline): WNHNN, SYGVQD (reference sequence).

As for this clonotype: This is likely a read error, given that the CDR3 carries no conserved phenylalanine or tryptophan at its end. The DNA is left out, because the CDR3 cannot be placed on it with certainty; the CDR3 is given as TCRdb lists it. The chain carries TRBV11-2 and TRBJ2-5; TRBD1 is the table's D call and was not checked against the DNA. The CDR3 totals 14 residues, both ends included. Germline V gives CDR1 SGHAT, CDR2 FQNNGV. The CDR3 sequence: CASSLVGGGETQYL.

This chain joins TRBV12-3 or TRBV12-4 and TRBJ1-3, with 7 bases identical to TRBD1. J lost 7 bases, V lost 3 bases, and 3 bases had no gene match. This CDR3 contains 13 residues. The CDR3 loop is CASSFATGNTIYF. In DNA form, the CDR3 reads TGTGCCAGCAGTTTCGCGACAGGGAACACCATATATTTT.

A few counts support this clonotype. This sequence joins TRBV7-9 and TRBJ2-7, with 7 positions matching TRBD2. This CDR3 is 15 amino acids long. CDR1 SEHNR and CDR2 FQNEAQ come from the germline V gene (reference sequence). Trimming took 0 bases from V and 3 from J; bases not matched to a gene: 5. As DNA, the CDR3 is TGTGCCAGCAGCTTAGCGGGAGGGCCTGACTACGAGCAGTACTTC. The encoded protein is CASSLAGGPDYEQYF.

On this clonotype: It is likely a read error, because the conserved phenylalanine at the end of the CDR3 is missing. This chain links TRBV11-2 with TRBJ1-2; D may be TRBD1 (5 bases). Germline V CDR1 and CDR2: SGHAT, FQNNGV. The CDR3 extends over 15 amino acids. CDR3 region: CVGSLEAGTPYGYTL. The CDR3 bases are TGTGTCGGCAGCTTGGAGGCCGGGACTCCGTATGGCTACACCTTA.